These T cell receptor beta chains were read from a single sample in a study of T cells in Graves' hyperthyroidism and ophthalmopathy. TCRdb recomputed calls from the multiplex PCR reads with MiXCR, one row per CDR3 protein. The table includes 700,000 to 950,000 distinct CDR3 sequences, 30% to 40% detected once. Sequenced sample: blood. The receptors derive from a woman aged 40 to 50 with Graves' hyperthyroidism. Each CDR3 is given with its conserved first and last residue. A D gene is named only where the DNA matches it firmly. Only part of the rows carry a size: once, few, many, or a class if the clone is expanded.

CDR3: CASSGPNTGELFF
DNA: TGTGCCAGCAGTGGACCTAACACCGGGGAGCTGTTTTTT
J: TRBJ2-2
size: many
D: .
V: TRBV12-3/TRBV12-4

CDR3: CASSVEGRETQYF
DNA: TGTGCCAGCAGTGTTGAGGGCCGAGAGACCCAGTACTTC
J: TRBJ2-5
size: many
D: .
V: TRBV25-1

CDR3: CASSLLGTSGSYEQYF
DNA: TGTGCCAGCAGTTTATTGGGGACTAGCGGGTCCTACGAGCAGTACTTC
J: TRBJ2-7
size: .
D: TRBD2
V: TRBV28

CDR3: CASSELIGGEQYF
DNA: TGCGCCAGCAGTGAGTTGATAGGGGGCGAGCAGTACTTC
J: TRBJ2-7
size: many
D: .
V: TRBV10-2

CDR3: CASSLSGGGARANVLTF
DNA: TGTGCCAGCAGCTTGTCGGGCGGGGGCGCTCGGGCCAACGTCCTGACTTTC
J: TRBJ2-6
size: few
D: .
V: TRBV5-5

CDR3: CASSVGHQDTEAFF
DNA: TGTGCCAGCAGCGTAGGGCACCAGGACACTGAAGCTTTCTTT
J: TRBJ1-1
size: many
D: .
V: TRBV9

CDR3: CASSPLLAGETQYF
DNA: TGTGCCAGCAGCCCCCTTCTAGCGGGAGAGACCCAGTACTTC
J: TRBJ2-5
size: many
D: TRBD2
V: TRBV7-2

CDR3: CASSWGQFPGETQYF
DNA: TGTGCCAGCAGCTGGGGACAGTTCCCGGGAGAGACCCAGTACTTC
J: TRBJ2-5
size: many
D: TRBD1
V: TRBV7-9

CDR3: CASRGQVRGIEGTEAFF
DNA: TGTGCCAGCAGAGGCCAAGTCCGGGGGATTGAAGGCACTGAAGCTTTCTTT
J: TRBJ1-1
size: .
D: .
V: TRBV10-3

CDR3: CASSIAAAAGNQPQHF
DNA: TGTGCCAGTAGTATAGCGGCCGCTGCTGGTAATCAGCCCCAGCATTTT
J: TRBJ1-5
size: few
D: .
V: TRBV19

CDR3: CASSPGGLVLDEQYF
DNA: TGCGCCAGCAGCCCTGGAGGACTAGTATTGGACGAGCAGTACTTC
J: TRBJ2-7
size: many
D: TRBD2
V: TRBV4-3

CDR3: CASSERQNQETQYF
DNA: TGTGCCAGCAGCGAGCGACAAAACCAAGAGACCCAGTACTTC
J: TRBJ2-5
size: many
D: .
V: TRBV9

CDR3: CSVEDRVGEPKQYF
DNA: TGCAGCGTTGAAGATCGGGTAGGGGAGCCAAAGCAGTACTTC
J: TRBJ2-7
size: many
D: .
V: TRBV29-1

CDR3: CASSSPGQFQFF
DNA: TGTGCCAGCAGCTCCCCCGGACAGTTCCAGTTCTTC
J: TRBJ2-1
size: few
D: .
V: TRBV7-2

CDR3: CASSPPFGEQYF
DNA: TGTGCCAGCAGCCCCCCGTTCGGGGAGCAGTACTTC
J: TRBJ2-7
size: many
D: .
V: TRBV13

CDR3: CSAHEGLYGYTF
DNA: TGCAGTGCTCACGAAGGTCTTTATGGCTACACCTTC
J: TRBJ1-2
size: many
D: .
V: TRBV20-1

CDR3: CASSRAKGWETQHF
DNA: TGTGCCAGCAGCCGGGCCAAGGGGTGGGAGACCCAGCATTTT
J: TRBJ1-5
size: .
D: .
V: TRBV12-3/TRBV12-4

CDR3: CASSVAGWHENEKLFF
DNA: TGTGCCAGCAGCGTAGCTGGGTGGCACGAAAATGAAAAACTGTTTTTT
J: TRBJ1-4
size: few
D: .
V: TRBV9

CDR3: CASSSGRTSTGELFF
DNA: TGTGCCAGCAGTTCGGGTCGGACGAGCACCGGGGAGCTGTTTTTT
J: TRBJ2-2
size: .
D: .
V: TRBV6-5

CDR3: CSASDRGHLANEKLFF
DNA: TGCAGCGCCTCGGACAGGGGGCATTTGGCTAATGAAAAACTGTTTTTT
J: TRBJ1-4
size: .
D: TRBD1
V: TRBV29-1

CDR3: CASSLRDGRLSNQPQHF
DNA: TGTGCCAGCAGCTTGAGGGACGGAAGACTTAGCAATCAGCCCCAGCATTTT
J: TRBJ1-5
size: few
D: .
V: TRBV5-5

CDR3: CATSGRTGGNEQYF
DNA: TGTGCCACCAGTGGCCGGACAGGGGGTAACGAGCAGTACTTC
J: TRBJ2-7
size: many
D: TRBD1
V: TRBV24-1

CDR3: CASSVGRGYNEQYF
DNA: TGTGCCAGCAGCGTGGGCAGGGGATACAATGAGCAGTACTTC
J: TRBJ2-7
size: .
D: .
V: TRBV11-2

CDR3: CASSLDTQQGTQYF
DNA: TGTGCCAGCAGCTTAGATACCCAGCAAGGGACCCAGTACTTC
J: TRBJ2-5
size: few
D: .
V: TRBV7-9

CDR3: CASSYNWAASSYEQYF
DNA: TGTGCCAGCAGTTATAATTGGGCGGCAAGCTCCTACGAGCAGTACTTC
J: TRBJ2-7
size: .
D: .
V: TRBV6-6

CDR3: CASSPQDRDGYTF
DNA: TGTGCCAGCAGCCCGCAGGACAGAGATGGCTACACCTTC
J: TRBJ1-2
size: .
D: .
V: TRBV5-4

CDR3: CAWSVNSQETQYF
DNA: TGTGCCTGGAGTGTAAACAGCCAAGAGACCCAGTACTTC
J: TRBJ2-5
size: few
D: .
V: TRBV11-2

CDR3: CASSLAEGSWGYTF
DNA: TGTGCCAGCAGCTTAGCGGAGGGCTCCTGGGGCTACACCTTC
J: TRBJ1-2
size: many
D: .
V: TRBV7-2

CDR3: CASRGVKDEQYF
DNA: TGTGCCAGCAGGGGGGTGAAGGACGAGCAGTACTTC
J: TRBJ2-7
size: many
D: .
V: TRBV12-3/TRBV12-4